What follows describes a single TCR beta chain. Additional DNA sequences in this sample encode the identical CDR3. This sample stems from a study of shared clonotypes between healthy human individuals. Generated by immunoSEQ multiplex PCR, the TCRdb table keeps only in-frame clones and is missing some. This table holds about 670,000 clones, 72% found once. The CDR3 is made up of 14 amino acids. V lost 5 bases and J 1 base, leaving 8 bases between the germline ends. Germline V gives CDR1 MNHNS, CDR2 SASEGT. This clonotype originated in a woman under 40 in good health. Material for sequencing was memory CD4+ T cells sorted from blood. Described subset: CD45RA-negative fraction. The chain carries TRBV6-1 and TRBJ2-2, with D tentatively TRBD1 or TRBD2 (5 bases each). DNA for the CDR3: TGTGCCAGCAGTCTTGGGGGGAACACCGGGGAGCTGTTTTTT. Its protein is CASSLGGNTGELFF.